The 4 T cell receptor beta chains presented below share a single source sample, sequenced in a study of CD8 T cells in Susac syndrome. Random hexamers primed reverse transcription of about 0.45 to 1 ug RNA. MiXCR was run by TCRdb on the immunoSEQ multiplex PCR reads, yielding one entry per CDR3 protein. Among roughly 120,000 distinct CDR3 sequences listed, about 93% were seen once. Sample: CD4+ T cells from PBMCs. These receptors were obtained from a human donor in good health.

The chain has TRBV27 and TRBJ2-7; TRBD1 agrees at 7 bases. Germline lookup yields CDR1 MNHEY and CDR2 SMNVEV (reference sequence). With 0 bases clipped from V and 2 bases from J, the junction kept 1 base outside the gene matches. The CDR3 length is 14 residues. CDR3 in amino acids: CASSLSGQTYEQYF. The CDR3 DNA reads TGTGCCAGCAGTTTATCGGGACAGACCTACGAGCAGTACTTC.

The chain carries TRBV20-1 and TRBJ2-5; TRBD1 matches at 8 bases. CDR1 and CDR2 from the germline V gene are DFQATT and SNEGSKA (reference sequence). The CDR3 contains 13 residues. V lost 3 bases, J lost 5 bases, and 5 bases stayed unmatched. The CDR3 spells CSASQGARETQYF. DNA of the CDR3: TGCAGTGCTAGCCAGGGGGCGCGGGAGACCCAGTACTTC.

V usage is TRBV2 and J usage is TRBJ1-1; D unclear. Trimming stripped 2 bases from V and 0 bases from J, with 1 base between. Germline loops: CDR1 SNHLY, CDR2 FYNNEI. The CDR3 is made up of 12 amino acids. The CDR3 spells CASSELNTEAFF. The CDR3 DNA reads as TGTGCCAGCAGTGAATTGAACACTGAAGCTTTCTTT.

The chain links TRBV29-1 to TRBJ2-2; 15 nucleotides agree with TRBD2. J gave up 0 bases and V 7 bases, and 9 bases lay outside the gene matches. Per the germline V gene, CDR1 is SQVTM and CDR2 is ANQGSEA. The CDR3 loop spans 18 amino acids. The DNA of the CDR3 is TGCAGCGCGTCGGGACTAGCGGGAGGAGGCCCGAACACCGGGGAGCTGTTTTTT. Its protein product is CSASGLAGGGPNTGELFF.